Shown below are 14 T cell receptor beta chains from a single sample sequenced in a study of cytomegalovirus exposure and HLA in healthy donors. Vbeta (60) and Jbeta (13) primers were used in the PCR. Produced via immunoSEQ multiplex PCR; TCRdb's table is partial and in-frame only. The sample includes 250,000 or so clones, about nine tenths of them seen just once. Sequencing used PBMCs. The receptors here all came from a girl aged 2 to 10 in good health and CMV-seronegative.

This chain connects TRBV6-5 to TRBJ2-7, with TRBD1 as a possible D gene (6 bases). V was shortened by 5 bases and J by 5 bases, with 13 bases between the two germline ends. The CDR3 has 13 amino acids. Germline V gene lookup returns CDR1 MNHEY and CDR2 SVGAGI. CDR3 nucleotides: TGTGCCAGCAGTCCAACACAGGGCCACGAGCAGTACTTC. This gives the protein CASSPTQGHEQYF.

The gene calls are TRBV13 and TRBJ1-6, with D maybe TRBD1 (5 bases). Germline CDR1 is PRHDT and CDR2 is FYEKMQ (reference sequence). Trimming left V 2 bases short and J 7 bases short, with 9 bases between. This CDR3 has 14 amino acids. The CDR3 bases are TGTGCCAGCAGCTTAAGACAGAGCAATTCACCCCTCCACTTT. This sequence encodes CASSLRQSNSPLHF.

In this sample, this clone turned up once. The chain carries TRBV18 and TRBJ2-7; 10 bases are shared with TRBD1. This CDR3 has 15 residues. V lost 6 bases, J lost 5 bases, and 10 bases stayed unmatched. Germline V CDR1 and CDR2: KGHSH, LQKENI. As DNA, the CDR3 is TGTGCCAGCTCGCCCGACAGGGGGCGGGTTGACGAGCAGTACTTC. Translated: CASSPDRGRVDEQYF.

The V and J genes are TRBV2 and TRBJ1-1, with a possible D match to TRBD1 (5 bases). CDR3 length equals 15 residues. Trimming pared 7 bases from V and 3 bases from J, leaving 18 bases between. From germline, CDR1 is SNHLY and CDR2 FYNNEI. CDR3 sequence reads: CASTGTLLGDTEAFF. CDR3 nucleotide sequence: TGTGCCAGCACTGGGACTCTTCTGGGGGACACTGAAGCTTTCTTT.

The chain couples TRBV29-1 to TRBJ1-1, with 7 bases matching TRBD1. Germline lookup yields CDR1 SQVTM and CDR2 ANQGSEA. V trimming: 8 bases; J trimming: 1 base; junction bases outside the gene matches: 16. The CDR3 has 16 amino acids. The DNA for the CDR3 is TGCAGCCCGCTGACGACTTATAAGGGGGCGAACACTGAAGCTTTCTTT. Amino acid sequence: CSPLTTYKGANTEAFF. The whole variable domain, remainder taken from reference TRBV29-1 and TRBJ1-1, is SAVISQKPSRDICQRGTSLTIQCQVDSQVTMMFWYRQQPGQSLTLIATANQGSEATYESGFVIDKFPISRPNLTFSTLTVSNMSPEDSSIYLCSPLTTYKGANTEAFFGQGTRLTVV.

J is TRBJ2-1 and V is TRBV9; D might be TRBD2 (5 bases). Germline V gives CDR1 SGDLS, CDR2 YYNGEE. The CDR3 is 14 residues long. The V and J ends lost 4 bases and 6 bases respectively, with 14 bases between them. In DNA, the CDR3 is TGTGCCAGCAGCCGACTATTGCTCCCCAATGAGCAGTTCTTC. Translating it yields CASSRLLLPNEQFF.

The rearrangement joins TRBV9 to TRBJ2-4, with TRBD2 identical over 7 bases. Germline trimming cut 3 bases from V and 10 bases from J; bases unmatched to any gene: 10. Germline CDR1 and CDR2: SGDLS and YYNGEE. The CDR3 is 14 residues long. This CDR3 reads CASSAPGEGSIQYF. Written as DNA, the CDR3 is TGTGCCAGCAGCGCCCCGGGGGAGGGATCTATTCAGTACTTC.

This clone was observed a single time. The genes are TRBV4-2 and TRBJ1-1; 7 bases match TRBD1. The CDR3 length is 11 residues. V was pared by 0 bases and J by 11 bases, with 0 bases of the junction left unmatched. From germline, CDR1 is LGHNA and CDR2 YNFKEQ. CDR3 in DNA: TGTGCCAGCAGCCAAGACAGGGGGGCTTTCTTT. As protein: CASSQDRGAFF.

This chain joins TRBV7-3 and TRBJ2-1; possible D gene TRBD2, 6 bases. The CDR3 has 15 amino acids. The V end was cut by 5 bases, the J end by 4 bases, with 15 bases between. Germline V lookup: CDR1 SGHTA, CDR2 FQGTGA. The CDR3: CASSQSSDRYNEQFF. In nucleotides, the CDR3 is TGTGCCAGCAGCCAATCTAGCGACAGATACAATGAGCAGTTCTTC.

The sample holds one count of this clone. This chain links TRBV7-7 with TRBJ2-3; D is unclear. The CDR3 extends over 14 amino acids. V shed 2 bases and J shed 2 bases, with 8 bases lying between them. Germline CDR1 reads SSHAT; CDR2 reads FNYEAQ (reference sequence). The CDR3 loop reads CASSLNPDTDTQYF. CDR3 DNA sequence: TGTGCCAGCAGCTTAAATCCAGACACAGATACGCAGTATTTT.

The CDR3 coding sequence is TGTGCCAGCAGTGGGATCGCGGGAGGGCCCAATGAGCAGTTCTTC. Its protein product is CASSGIAGGPNEQFF. This rearrangement joins TRBV2 to TRBJ2-1; 9 nucleotides align to TRBD2. CDR1 is SNHLY and CDR2 is FYNNEI in the germline V gene. After removal of 4 bases from V and 6 bases from J, the junction contained 7 bases not matched to a gene. The CDR3 consists of 15 residues.

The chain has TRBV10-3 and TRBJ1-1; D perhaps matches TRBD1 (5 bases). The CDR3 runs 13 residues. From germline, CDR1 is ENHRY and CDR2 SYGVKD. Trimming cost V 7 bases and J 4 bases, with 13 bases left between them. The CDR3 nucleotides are TGTGCCATCACGGCGCAGGGCGCCACTGAAGCTTTCTTT. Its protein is CAITAQGATEAFF.

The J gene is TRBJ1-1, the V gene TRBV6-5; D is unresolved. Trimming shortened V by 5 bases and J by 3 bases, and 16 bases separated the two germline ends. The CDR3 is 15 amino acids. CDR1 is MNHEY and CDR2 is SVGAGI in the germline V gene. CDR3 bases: TGTGCCAGCAGTCCTCGGTTCTATCGGGACACTGAAGCTTTCTTT. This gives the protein CASSPRFYRDTEAFF.

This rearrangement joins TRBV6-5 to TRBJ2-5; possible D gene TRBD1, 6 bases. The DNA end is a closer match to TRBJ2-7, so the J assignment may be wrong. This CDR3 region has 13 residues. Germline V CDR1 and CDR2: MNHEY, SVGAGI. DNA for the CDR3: TGTGCCAGCAGCAGGGACACCGCCTACGAGCAGTACTTC. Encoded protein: CASSRDTAYEQYF.